This T cell receptor (beta chain) was identified during a study of PD-1 blockade in classical Hodgkin lymphoma. The study, taken as a whole, reports: Although disease activity or prior therapy may be involved, causes of the repertoire differences remain undefined. Anyone who began nivolumab under 1 year after ASCT was excluded. Baseline diversity in complete responders resembled that of newly diagnosed patients. According to reports, newly diagnosed patients had lower baseline TCR diversity than healthy donors, and relapsed/refractory patients had lower baseline TCR diversity still.

Specified time point: cycle 4 day 1 (C4D1), after less than seven weeks of nivolumab. With no exception, relapse followed autologous stem cell transplantation in all patients, and brentuximab vedotin exposure varied. About this clone itself: As yet, its antigen is unknown.

Generated by immunoSEQ multiplex PCR, the TCRdb table keeps only in-frame clones and is missing some. This sample has about 110,000 clones, with approximately 90% found just once. The length of the CDR3 is 15 residues. V trimming: 0 bases; J trimming: 2 bases; junction bases outside the gene matches: 3. Germline CDR1 MNHNS, CDR2 SASEGT. The rearrangement joins TRBV6-1 to TRBJ1-2, with TRBD1 matching over 7 bases. Sequences were derived from peripheral blood mononuclear cells (PBMCs), sampled before the fourth cycle of nivolumab. This receptor was taken from a human donor with classical Hodgkin lymphoma. CDR3 loop: CASSEAVTGNYGYTF. The CDR3 nucleotides are TGTGCCAGCAGTGAAGCCGTGACAGGGAACTATGGCTACACCTTC.